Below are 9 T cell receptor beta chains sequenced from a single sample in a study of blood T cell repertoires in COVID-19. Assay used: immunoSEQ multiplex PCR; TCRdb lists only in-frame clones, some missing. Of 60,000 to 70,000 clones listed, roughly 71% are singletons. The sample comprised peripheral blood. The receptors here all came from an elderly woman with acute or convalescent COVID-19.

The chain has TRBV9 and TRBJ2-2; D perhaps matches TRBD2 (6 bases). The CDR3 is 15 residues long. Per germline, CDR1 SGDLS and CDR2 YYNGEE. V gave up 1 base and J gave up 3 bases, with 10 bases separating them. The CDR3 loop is CASSVLGGDTGELFF. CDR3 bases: TGTGCCAGCAGCGTATTAGGAGGGGACACCGGGGAGCTGTTTTTT. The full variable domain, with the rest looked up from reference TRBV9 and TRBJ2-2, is DSGVTQTPKHLITATGQRVTLRCSPRSGDLSVYWYQQSLDQGLQFLIQYYNGEERAKGNILERFSAQQFPDLHSELNLSSLELGDSALYFCASSVLGGDTGELFFGEGSRLTVL.

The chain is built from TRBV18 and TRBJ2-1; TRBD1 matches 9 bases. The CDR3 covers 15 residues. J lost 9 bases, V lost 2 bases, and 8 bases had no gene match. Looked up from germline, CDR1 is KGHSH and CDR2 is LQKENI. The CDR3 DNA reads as TGTGCCAGCTCACCAACAGCGGACAGGGGTCTTGAGCAGTTCTTC. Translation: CASSPTADRGLEQFF.

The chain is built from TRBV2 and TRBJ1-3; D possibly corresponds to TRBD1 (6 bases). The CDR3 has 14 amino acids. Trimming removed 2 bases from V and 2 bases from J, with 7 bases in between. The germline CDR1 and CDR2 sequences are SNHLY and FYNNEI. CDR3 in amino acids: CASSERGTGNTIYF. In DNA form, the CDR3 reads TGTGCCAGCAGTGAAAGGGGGACTGGAAACACCATATATTTT.

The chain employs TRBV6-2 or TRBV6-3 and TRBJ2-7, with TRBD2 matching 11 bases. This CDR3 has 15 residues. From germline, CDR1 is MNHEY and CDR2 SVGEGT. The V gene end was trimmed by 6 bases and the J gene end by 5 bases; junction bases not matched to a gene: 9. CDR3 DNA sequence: TGTGCCAGCAGCCCTACTAGCGGGAGTCCCAACGAGCAGTACTTC. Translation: CASSPTSGSPNEQYF.

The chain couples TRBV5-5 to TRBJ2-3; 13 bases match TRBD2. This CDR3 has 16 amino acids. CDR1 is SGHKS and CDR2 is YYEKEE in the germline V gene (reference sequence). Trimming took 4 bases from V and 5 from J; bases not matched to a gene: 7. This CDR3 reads CASSPTSGRLGDTQYF. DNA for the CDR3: TGTGCCAGCAGCCCGACTAGCGGGAGGCTGGGAGATACGCAGTATTTT.

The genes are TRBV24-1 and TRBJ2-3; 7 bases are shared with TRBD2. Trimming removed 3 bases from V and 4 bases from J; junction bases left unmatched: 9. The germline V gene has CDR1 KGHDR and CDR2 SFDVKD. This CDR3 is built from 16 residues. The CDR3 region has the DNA TGTGCCACCAGTGATCCAAGCCCGGCGGGGGCAGATACGCAGTATTTT. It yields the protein CATSDPSPAGADTQYF.

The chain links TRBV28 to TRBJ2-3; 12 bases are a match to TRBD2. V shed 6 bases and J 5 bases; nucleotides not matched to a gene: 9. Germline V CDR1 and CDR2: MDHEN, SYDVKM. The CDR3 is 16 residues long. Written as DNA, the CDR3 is TGTGCCAGCAGCCACGGACTAGCGGGGACGGGAGATACGCAGTATTTT. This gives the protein CASSHGLAGTGDTQYF.

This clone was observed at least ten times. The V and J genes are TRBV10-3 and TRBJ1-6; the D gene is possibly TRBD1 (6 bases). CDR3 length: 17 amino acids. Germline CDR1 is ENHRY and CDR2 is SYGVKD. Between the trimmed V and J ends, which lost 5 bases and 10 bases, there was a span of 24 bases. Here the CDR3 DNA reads TGTGCCATCAGTACGGCTAATTGGGGGCCCCAGAGATCACCCCTCCACTTT. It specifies CAISTANWGPQRSPLHF.

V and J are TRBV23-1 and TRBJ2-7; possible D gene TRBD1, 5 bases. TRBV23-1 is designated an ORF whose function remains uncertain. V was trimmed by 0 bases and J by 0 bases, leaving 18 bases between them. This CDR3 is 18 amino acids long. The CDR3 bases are TGCGCCAGCAGTCAATCAAAGGTCGCAGGGCCAAGCTCCTACGAGCAGTACTTC. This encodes CASSQSKVAGPSSYEQYF.